These T cell receptor beta chains were read from a single sample in a study of blood T cell repertoires in COVID-19. Repertoires were generated with immunoSEQ multiplex PCR, while TCRdb's copy carries only in-frame clones and drops some. The top ten hold roughly 15% of the sample, which has roughly 140,000 clones, approximately 90% seen once. The sequenced sample was peripheral blood. The receptor source for this set is a woman between 40 and 55 years old with acute or convalescent COVID-19. CDR3s include the opening cysteine and the closing phenylalanine or tryptophan. The size of a clone is reported for some rows only, either as once, few or many, or as a class for expanded clones.

size,V,J,CDR3
.,TRBV15,TRBJ1-2,CATSRERTDLNYGYTF
.,TRBV9,TRBJ2-1,CASSVEIGAYNEQFF
.,TRBV18,TRBJ2-2,CASSPPGLNTGELFF
.,TRBV5-1,TRBJ1-2,CASSPEWEVHYGYTF
once,TRBV2,TRBJ1-2,CASKGQISLGYTF
.,TRBV13,TRBJ2-3,CASSPGLAGWGTDTQYF
.,TRBV3-1/TRBV3-2,TRBJ2-1,CASSSRHHNEQFF
.,TRBV28,TRBJ2-2,CASSSLAGVSTGELFF
once,TRBV7-2,TRBJ2-1,CASSALVDEQFF
.,TRBV5-1,TRBJ2-1,CASSLDGLRDSYNEQFF
.,TRBV5-4,TRBJ1-4,CASSLDRAPNEKLFF
.,TRBV6-1,TRBJ1-2,CASSDGGQGRYGYTF
.,TRBV2,TRBJ1-1,CASSPSGGLVSFF
.,TRBV5-1,TRBJ1-5,CASKKDSGASNQPQHF
.,TRBV9,TRBJ1-1,CASSVWGGESTEAFF
.,TRBV21-1,TRBJ2-2,CASRKNRDTHTGELFF
.,TRBV18,TRBJ1-3,CASSPKGTRGNTIYF
.,TRBV18,TRBJ1-4,CASSSDTVEKLFF
.,TRBV5-6,TRBJ1-1,CAIGRPGAANTEAFF
few,TRBV6-5,TRBJ2-1,CASRISPEGEQFF
few,TRBV7-3,TRBJ2-2,CASSLGDRNTGELFF
.,TRBV28,TRBJ1-3,CASSLDRGPGNTIYF
.,TRBV24-1,TRBJ2-6,CATSDPRGGQGSFTVGANVLTF
.,TRBV18,TRBJ1-2,CASSPPGTGGREGYTF
.,TRBV2,TRBJ2-6,CARTTGTSGSGANVLTF
.,TRBV18,TRBJ1-2,CASSPEGVANYGYTF
.,TRBV28,TRBJ2-3,CASSLQPPGLAVDTQYF
few,TRBV20-1,TRBJ1-5,CSAGWPQHF
.,TRBV9,TRBJ2-1,CASSVAQAGAPYNEQFF
.,TRBV24-1,TRBJ2-7,CATSDAYEQYF
.,TRBV7-8,TRBJ2-7,CASSLYGQGGVNEQYF
.,TRBV6-1,TRBJ2-2,CASRERDRGSNTGELFF
.,TRBV10-2,TRBJ1-1,CASSDERQWLNTEAFF
.,TRBV10-2,TRBJ2-1,CASSVFTRVSSYNEQFF
.,TRBV30,TRBJ1-6,CAWSPTTAYRYNSPLHF
.,TRBV5-6,TRBJ2-5,CASSPWDRLETQYF
.,TRBV6-1,TRBJ1-5,CASSDRRQLNQPQHF
once,TRBV18,TRBJ2-3,CASSPGLAGVSDTQYF
few,TRBV2,TRBJ1-1,CASRAQGSEAFF
.,TRBV3-1/TRBV3-2,TRBJ1-1,CASSQERGQGKAFF
.,TRBV28,TRBJ1-1,CASSFYLTGSTEAFF
.,TRBV7-6,TRBJ1-2,CASSRRTGGVGYGYTF